The TCR beta chain described here comes from a study of tumor-infiltrating lymphocytes in primary liver carcinoma (dated by TCRdb to 2016 to 2017). With respect to the entire study: Between November 2015 and 2016, a few patients in China with histopathologically diagnosed primary liver carcinoma had surgical resection. A total of 35 or so specimens from 5 patients underwent TCRbeta repertoire sequencing, comprising around 25 tumor regions, 5 adjacent noncancerous liver tissues and 5 peripheral blood samples. Of the five patients, three men and two women aged 30 to 69 years, four had hepatocellular carcinoma and one had combined HCC and intrahepatic cholangiocarcinoma. Across five regions of each liver tumor, along with adjacent normal tissue and blood, the study brought together TCRbeta repertoire sequencing, expression microarrays and whole-exome sequencing. The five patients had tumors of stage T1-T3 N0M0, with maximum diameters ranging from roughly 4.2 to 11 cm. High reproducibility was observed for the technical replicate repertoires, with mean shared-clone rates near 0.89 and correlation coefficients above 0.95. Each sample produced about 3.5 to 7.13 million productive TCRbeta reads, and read depth showed no significant difference between tissue types. Overall study outcomes, separate from this receptor: With just 4 to 6 patients in the study, the authors point out that the findings should be validated in a larger study. Bulk unsorted samples precluded comparing CD4+ and CD8+ T cell repertoires. Repertoire overlap was found to be higher between tumor regions (mean roughly 36%) than between tumor-adjacent (around 17%) or tumor-blood (about 14%) pairs, consistent with antigen-driven expansion. Because only the TCR beta chain was sequenced and unpaired alpha chains were not captured, true repertoire diversity is likely underestimated. A significantly larger repertoire fraction was made up by the top 250 clones in tumors than in blood (p = 0.039).

Compared with germline, V lacks 6 bases and J lacks 5 bases; bases without a gene match: 11. CDR1 and CDR2 were assigned from the germline V gene (reference sequence) as SGHNT and YYREEE. Its CDR3 holds 15 amino acids, cysteine through phenylalanine. Of the read, only the CDR3 DNA is kept; its 45 bases are in frame from base 1. TRIzol reagent was used to extract blood RNA from unsorted whole blood, while the DNeasy Blood & Tissue kit provided the germline DNA. Chronic HBV infection was present in the patients, and the patients were treatment-naive at sampling. Before surgery, 3 to 5 milliliters of peripheral blood were drawn into K2EDTA tubes. This clonotype was observed once. Its antigen remains undetermined. One base away lies a much larger clone, so this may be a sequencing read error. TCRbeta-specific cDNA was reverse-transcribed from approximately 0.5 ug total RNA using a constant-region primer and ProtoScript II reverse transcriptase. The TCRbeta libraries were prepared through three rounds of nested multiplex PCR following a slightly modified ARM-PCR procedure. Multiplex TRBV1-TRBV30 forward primers and a Cbeta reverse primer were used in the first two PCR rounds, each of which was run for approximately 10 cycles. Sample barcodes and Illumina adapters were added in a final 25-cycle PCR with Deep VentR polymerase. Amplicons of 200-500 bp were gel-purified with a QIAquick gel extraction kit before sequencing. TCRbeta amplicons were sequenced on an Illumina HiSeq 2500 with 250-bp paired-end reads. Regarding the original processing steps: Trimmomatic v0.33 was used to quality-trim the reads, and FLASH v1.2.11 was used to merge paired reads so that full CDR3 sequences could be recovered. MiGEC v1.2.1b assigned V, D and J germline segments to the rearranged TCRbeta sequences. Clonotype statistics and Shannon-Wiener diversity indices were calculated with VDJtools v1.0.0. Except for diversity analysis, only the 250 most abundant clonotypes of each sample were used in subsequent analyses to reduce sampling bias. Clones were called with MiXCR by TCRdb after fastp trimmed the public reads at Q25, and only in-frame beta chains were retained. Each entry merges the rows of one CDR3 protein and shows their most common DNA and genes. The V and J calls follow TCRdb's processing rather than the paper's. Recorded for this sample are fewer than 400,000 distinct CDR3 sequences; about 60% of them occurred a single time. Roughly 9% of the sample lies in the top ten.

This chain is built from TRBV5-4 and TRBJ2-5; 9 central bases correspond to TRBD2. The sample was peripheral blood. This sequence was found in a man between 35 and 55 years old with primary liver carcinoma and hepatitis B virus infection. The DNA sequence is as follows: TGTGCCAGCAACCTTTCCGGGACTAGCTTTGAGACCCAGTACTTC. Protein translation: CASNLSGTSFETQYF.